Below are 31 T cell receptor beta chains sequenced from a single sample in a study of blood T cell repertoires in COVID-19. This table comes from immunoSEQ multiplex PCR, and its TCRdb copy is limited to in-frame clones, with some not included. The data contain 200,000 to 250,000 clones, around four fifths of them seen just once; the ten biggest clones take up about a tenth. Sequencing was done on a sample of PBMCs or T cells enriched from blood (not recorded which). The receptors derive from a man in his forties who had recovered from COVID-19.

The sample holds a few counts of this clone. The rearrangement uses TRBV7-2 and TRBJ2-7; the D is unclear. Germline-derived CDR1 and CDR2 are SGHTA and FQGNSA. Trimming left V 5 bases short and J 3 bases short, with 14 bases between. The CDR3 has 14 residues. The CDR3 loop is CASSVDLINYEQYF. The CDR3 DNA is TGTGCCAGCAGCGTCGACTTGATTAACTACGAGCAGTACTTC.

V usage is TRBV19 and J usage is TRBJ1-1; 7 bases agree with TRBD1. V gave up 8 bases and J gave up 1 base; unmatched junction bases: 4. Germline assignment: CDR1 LNHDA and CDR2 SQIVND (reference sequence). The CDR3 is made up of 13 amino acids. The CDR3, as DNA: TGTGCCAGTGGACAGGCCACGAACACTGAAGCTTTCTTT. It yields the protein CASGQATNTEAFF.

This clone has only a few counts. The chain links TRBV7-9 to TRBJ1-1; 7 positions agree with TRBD1. This CDR3 comprises 14 residues. CDR1 SEHNR and CDR2 FQNEAQ come from the germline V gene (reference sequence). Trimming cost V 5 bases and J 1 base; bases outside gene matches: 4. CDR3 coding DNA: TGTGCCAGCAGCACCCGACAGGGGAACACTGAAGCTTTCTTT. It translates to CASSTRQGNTEAFF. The variable domain in full, with the rest retrieved from reference TRBV7-9 and TRBJ1-1, is DTGVSQNPRHKITKRGQNVTFRCDPISEHNRLYWYRQTLGQGPEFLTYFQNEAQLEKSRLLSDRFSAERPKGSFSTLEIQRTEQGDSAMYLCASSTRQGNTEAFFGQGTRLTVV.

The genes are TRBV18 and TRBJ2-4; D is perhaps TRBD1 (6 bases). CDR1 KGHSH and CDR2 LQKENI come from the germline V gene. The germline V and J ends were trimmed by 3 bases and 15 bases, with 21 bases remaining between them. The CDR3 length is 14 residues. As DNA, the CDR3 is TGTGCCAGCTCACCCCGGACAGAGACCCCTTGGACGTACTTC. It yields the protein CASSPRTETPWTYF.

The CDR3: CASSPREGVDTGELFF. Written as DNA, the CDR3 is TGTGCCAGCAGCCCTCGGGAGGGGGTGGACACCGGGGAGCTGTTTTTT. The gene calls are TRBV7-9 and TRBJ2-2; 8 bases fit TRBD2. V shed 5 bases and J 3 bases; nucleotides not matched to a gene: 8. This CDR3 region has 16 residues. Germline values: CDR1 SEHNR, CDR2 FQNEAQ (reference sequence).

CDR3 sequence: CASSYVTALNTEAFF. CDR3 coding DNA: TGTGCCAGCAGCTACGTGACAGCTTTGAACACTGAAGCTTTCTTT. V is TRBV5-6 and J is TRBJ1-1, with D perhaps TRBD1 (5 bases). From germline, CDR1 is SGHDT and CDR2 YYEEEE. The CDR3 runs 15 residues. The germline V and J ends were trimmed by 3 bases and 0 bases, with 12 bases remaining between them.

J is TRBJ2-1 and V is TRBV6-5; TRBD2 agrees at 10 bases. Per germline, CDR1 MNHEY and CDR2 SVGAGI. CDR3 length: 14 amino acids. The trim removed 7 bases at V and 6 bases at J, leaving 6 bases unmatched. The CDR3 here is CASTRIAGGNEQFF. DNA for the CDR3: TGTGCCAGCACCCGGATAGCGGGAGGCAATGAGCAGTTCTTC.

This rearrangement joins TRBV4-2 to TRBJ2-3; the match to TRBD2 covers 7 bases. The V segment lost 4 bases and the J segment 1 base; nucleotides outside the gene matches: 14. CDR3 length equals 18 residues. Germline V lookup: CDR1 LGHNA, CDR2 YNFKEQ. This chain's CDR3 is CASSPRGAGVPGTDTQYF. As DNA, the CDR3 is TGTGCCAGCAGCCCCAGAGGGGCGGGGGTACCGGGCACAGATACGCAGTATTTT.

The chain carries TRBV19 and TRBJ1-2; TRBD1 might be the D (5 bases). V was pared by 8 bases and J by 2 bases, with 12 bases between. There are 13 residues in the CDR3. Per the germline V gene, CDR1 is LNHDA and CDR2 is SQIVND (reference sequence). The CDR3 DNA is TGTGCCAGTTCGGACATTGGGAACTATGGCTACACCTTC. Protein sequence: CASSDIGNYGYTF.

The rearrangement links TRBV24-1 to TRBJ1-2; 10 bases map to TRBD1. The CDR3 has 14 residues. The germline CDR1 and CDR2 sequences are KGHDR and SFDVKD. J lost 8 bases, V lost 4 bases, and 6 bases had no gene match. CDR3 protein: CATSDPGQGKGYTF. In DNA form, the CDR3 reads TGTGCCACCAGTGACCCGGGACAGGGGAAGGGCTACACCTTC.

The genes are TRBV2 and TRBJ1-6; D gene ambiguous. Germline assignment: CDR1 SNHLY and CDR2 FYNNEI. CDR3 length: 15 residues. With 6 bases removed from V and 0 bases from J, the gap between germline ends came to 9 bases. CDR3 residues: CASRESASYNSPLHF. CDR3 DNA sequence: TGTGCCAGCAGAGAGTCCGCCTCCTATAATTCACCCCTCCACTTT.

The chain uses TRBV18 and TRBJ1-5, with TRBD1 matching over 7 bases. Germline lookup yields CDR1 KGHSH and CDR2 LQKENI. With 4 bases clipped from V and 3 bases from J, the junction kept 9 bases outside the gene matches. This CDR3 region has 16 residues. CDR3: CASSLYGQATNQPQHF. CDR3 coding DNA: TGTGCCAGCTCACTGTACGGACAGGCCACCAATCAGCCCCAGCATTTT. Full variable domain (rest looked up from reference TRBV18 and TRBJ1-5): NAGVMQNPRHLVRRRGQEARLRCSPMKGHSHVYWYRQLPEEGLKFMVYLQKENIIDESGMPKERFSAEFPKEGPSILRIQQVVRGDSAAYFCASSLYGQATNQPQHFGDGTRLSIL.

The chain recombines TRBV6-5 with TRBJ2-7; 7 bases match TRBD1. CDR1 and CDR2 (germline): MNHEY, SVGAGI. Trimming removed 4 bases from V and 3 bases from J; junction bases left unmatched: 9. CDR3 length: 15 residues. CDR3 coding DNA: TGTGCCAGCAGTTTCGGGACAGCACCTTACTACGAGCAGTACTTC. It translates to CASSFGTAPYYEQYF.

This rearrangement joins TRBV5-6 to TRBJ1-5; D gene ambiguous. Deletions cut 2 bases from V and 4 bases from J, with 7 bases between. The CDR3 has 13 residues. Germline CDR1 and CDR2: SGHDT and YYEEEE. The CDR3 is CASSLERNQPQHF. Here the CDR3 DNA reads TGTGCCAGCAGCTTAGAGAGGAATCAGCCCCAGCATTTT.

This chain links TRBV4-2 with TRBJ1-2; D not certain. Germline V lookup: CDR1 LGHNA, CDR2 YNFKEQ. The CDR3 contains 16 residues. The germline V and J ends were trimmed by 0 bases and 4 bases, with 15 bases remaining between them. CDR3 sequence: CASSQDVGGLAYGYTF. The CDR3 DNA reads TGTGCCAGCAGCCAAGATGTAGGAGGGCTGGCCTATGGCTACACCTTC.

In the case of this clone: Germline and junction disagree at one end, which may indicate a read error. The V call is TRBV6-5, the J call TRBJ2-1; 8 bases line up with TRBD1. The CDR3 has 15 amino acids. Germline CDR1 reads MNHEY; CDR2 reads SVGAGI. The chain's CDR3 is CASSYSWTGNNEQFF. DNA for the CDR3: TGTGCCAGCAGCTACTCTTGGACAGGGAACAATGAGCAGTTCTTC.

The gene calls are TRBV7-9 and TRBJ2-7; TRBD2 agrees at 9 bases. The CDR3 contains 16 residues. V trimming: 0 bases; J trimming: 2 bases; junction bases outside the gene matches: 5. Germline V gene data show CDR1 as SEHNR and CDR2 as FQNEAQ (reference sequence). CDR3 DNA sequence: TGTGCCAGCAGCTTAGCGCCGGCTAGCGGGGCCTACGAGCAGTACTTC. Translated, it gives CASSLAPASGAYEQYF.

This chain joins TRBV18 and TRBJ1-1; 8 bases are shared with TRBD1. This CDR3 is 13 amino acids long. Germline lookup yields CDR1 KGHSH and CDR2 LQKENI. Trimming took 8 bases from V and 6 from J; bases not matched to a gene: 8. CDR3 sequence reads: CASAWTGSSEAFF. The CDR3 DNA is TGTGCCAGCGCTTGGACAGGGAGCTCTGAAGCTTTCTTT.

V gene TRBV5-1 combines with J gene TRBJ2-7, with 7 nucleotides matching TRBD2. With V trimmed by 0 bases and J by 0 bases, 9 bases remained unmatched. CDR3 length equals 17 residues. The V gene's germline CDR1 is SGHRS and CDR2 YFSETQ. The CDR3 spells CASSLVVGSGASYEQYF. The DNA for the CDR3 is TGCGCCAGCAGCTTGGTCGTAGGCAGCGGGGCCTCCTACGAGCAGTACTTC.

The chain combines TRBV19 with TRBJ2-7, with 9 bases identical to TRBD2. V shed 6 bases, J shed 3 bases, and the junction held 12 bases outside the gene matches. CDR1 and CDR2 (germline): LNHDA, SQIVND (reference sequence). The CDR3 consists of 16 residues. For the CDR3, the DNA is TGTGCCAGTAGGAAAGGCGGGGGGGCGTTCAACTACGAGCAGTACTTC. It encodes CASRKGGGAFNYEQYF.

This chain links TRBV6-4 with TRBJ1-4; D is unclear. Germline CDR1 MRHNA, CDR2 SNTAGT. The CDR3 is 13 amino acids. The ends were cut back, 8 bases at V and 4 bases at J, with 11 bases in the middle. CDR3 in DNA: TGTGCCAGCGCTCGAGGAGTTAATGAAAAACTGTTTTTT. This gives the protein CASARGVNEKLFF.

The count of this clone is one. The rearrangement joins TRBV2 to TRBJ2-2; 13 nucleotides line up with TRBD2. The junction had 3 bases not matched to a gene; V was cut back by 6 bases and J by 5 bases. The CDR3 is 15 residues long. Germline assignment: CDR1 SNHLY and CDR2 FYNNEI. The CDR3 sequence: CASRGGLAGTGELFF. The DNA of the CDR3 is TGTGCCAGCAGGGGGGGACTAGCGGGAACCGGGGAGCTGTTTTTT.

V gene TRBV30 combines with J gene TRBJ2-2; weak D call: TRBD2 (6 bases). CDR3 length: 14 amino acids. Germline V gene lookup returns CDR1 GTSNPN and CDR2 SVGIG (reference sequence). V lost 2 bases to trimming and J lost 7 bases, with 14 bases between them. The CDR3 here is CAWSFGSGGGELFF. CDR3 in DNA: TGTGCCTGGAGTTTCGGGAGTGGTGGCGGGGAGCTGTTTTTT. Together with reference TRBV30 and TRBJ2-2, the CDR3 gives the full variable domain: SQTIHQWPATLVQPVGSPLSLECTVEGTSNPNLYWYRQAAGRGLQLLFYSVGIGQISSEVPQNLSASRPQDRQFILSSKKLLLSDSGFYLCAWSFGSGGGELFFGEGSRLTVL.

This chain links TRBV2 with TRBJ1-5; weak D call: TRBD1 (6 bases). The CDR3 contains 15 residues. From germline, CDR1 is SNHLY and CDR2 FYNNEI. V was cut by 4 bases and J by 0 bases, with 10 bases left in between. Written as DNA, the CDR3 is TGTGCCAGCAGTGCGCGGACAGCTAGCAATCAGCCCCAGCATTTT. As protein: CASSARTASNQPQHF.

The chain has TRBV7-9 and TRBJ2-3; D is perhaps TRBD1 (6 bases). The CDR3 runs to 17 residues. From germline, CDR1 is SEHNR and CDR2 FQNEAQ (reference sequence). V lost 5 bases, J lost 2 bases, and 20 bases lay in between. The CDR3 region is CASSLDFSGVDTDTQYF. The CDR3 DNA reads TGTGCCAGCAGCCTCGATTTCTCAGGGGTGGACACAGATACGCAGTATTTT.

This chain links TRBV6-1 with TRBJ1-2, with TRBD1 matching 7 bases. The CDR3 has 16 residues. Per the germline V gene, CDR1 is MNHNS and CDR2 is SASEGT. V was pared by 4 bases and J by 0 bases, with 8 bases of the junction left unmatched. The CDR3 nucleotides are TGTGCCAGCAGTGTCGTTGGACAGGCTCCTAACTATGGCTACACCTTC. It codes for CASSVVGQAPNYGYTF.

The CDR3 loop reads CASSLEAGNSYEQYF. CDR3 nucleotide sequence: TGTGCCAGCAGCTTAGAGGCAGGTAACTCCTACGAGCAGTACTTC. The chain couples TRBV7-7 to TRBJ2-7; D is unclear. The V gene lost 1 base and the J gene lost 0 bases, with 10 bases spanning the gap. The length of the CDR3 is 15 residues. CDR1 is SSHAT and CDR2 is FNYEAQ in the germline V gene (reference sequence). Full variable domain (outside the CDR3, taken from reference TRBV7-7 and TRBJ2-7): GAGVSQSPRYKVTKRGQDVTLRCDPISSHATLYWYQQALGQGPEFLTYFNYEAQPDKSGLPSDRFSAERPEGSISTLTIQRTEQRDSAMYRCASSLEAGNSYEQYFGPGTRLTVT.

Here the CDR3 reads CASSLFHTGELFF. CDR3 in DNA: TGTGCCAGCAGCCTCTTCCACACCGGGGAGCTGTTTTTT. The gene calls are TRBV12-3 or TRBV12-4 and TRBJ2-2, with unresolved D. Trimming took off 6 bases at V and 3 bases at J, with 8 bases between the two ends. CDR3 length: 13 residues.

The chain uses TRBV11-2 and TRBJ2-2; 8 nucleotides agree with TRBD2. The CDR3 extends over 15 amino acids. Looked up from germline, CDR1 is SGHAT and CDR2 is FQNNGV. The ends lost 5 bases at V and 1 base at J; junction bases unmatched: 3. The CDR3 DNA reads as TGTGCCAGCAGCCGGGAGGGTAGGAACACCGGGGAGCTGTTTTTT. Its translation is CASSREGRNTGELFF.

The chain has TRBV21-1 and TRBJ2-2; the DNA was not compared with TRBD1, the D call given in the table. TRBV21-1 is classified as a pseudogene. This CDR3 comprises 16 residues. The chain's CDR3 is CASSTPDRANTGELFF. CDR3 nucleotides: TGTGCCAGCAGCACCCCGGACAGGGCTAACACCGGGGAGCTGTTTTTT.

V usage is TRBV2 and J usage is TRBJ2-1, with D possibly matching TRBD2 (6 bases). Trimming cost V 5 bases and J 0 bases, with 14 bases left between them. Per germline, CDR1 SNHLY and CDR2 FYNNEI. The CDR3 runs to 16 residues. DNA of the CDR3: TGTGCCAGCAGTCCCCTAGCGTCGAGCTCCTACAATGAGCAGTTCTTC. It is translated as CASSPLASSSYNEQFF.